This is a list of T cell receptor beta chains from one sample in a study of T cell responses to AZD1222 COVID-19 vaccine. Here immunoSEQ multiplex PCR was the method, and the copy in TCRdb shows in-frame clones only, minus some. The profile shows some 140,000 clones, roughly 90% of them singletons. The sequencing here drew on peripheral blood, taken on day 0 of AZD1222 vaccination. These receptors originate from an adult in good health. CDR3s include the opening cysteine and the closing phenylalanine or tryptophan. The D gene is left open where the match is weak. The size of a clone is reported for some rows only, either as once, few or many, or as a class for expanded clones.

>TRBJ1-3|TRBV7-9|few|-|14
TGTGCCAGCAGCCCCGTCGTCTCTGGAAACACCATATATTTT
CASSPVVSGNTIYF
>TRBJ1-2|TRBV7-3|-|-|13
TGTGCCAGCAGCTTACGGCAGAACTATGGCTACACCTTC
CASSLRQNYGYTF
>TRBJ2-1|TRBV9|once|-|16
TGTGCCAGCAGCGTAGAGGGTGAAAGCCCGATTATTGGGCAGTTCTTC
CASSVEGESPIIGQFF
>TRBJ1-1|TRBV27|-|TRBD1|16
TGTGCCAGCAGTTTATATTCGGACAGGGGGCGTACTGAAGCTTTCTTT
CASSLYSDRGRTEAFF
>TRBJ1-2|TRBV5-8|-|-|12
TGTGCCAGCAGCGCTGTCAATTATGGCTACACCTTC
CASSAVNYGYTF
>TRBJ2-2|TRBV5-1|once|TRBD2|19
TGCGCCAGCAGCTTGACTAGGGGTGACTTAGCGGGTTACACCGGGGAGCTGTTTTTT
CASSLTRGDLAGYTGELFF
>TRBJ1-6|TRBV7-8|once|TRBD1|16
TGTGCCAGCAGCTTAAGGACAGGGTCCTATAATTCACCCCTCCACTTT
CASSLRTGSYNSPLHF
>TRBJ2-1|TRBV29-1|-|-|13
TGCAGCGTTGTTGAGGGTATCGTAAATGAGCAGTTCTTC
CSVVEGIVNEQFF
>TRBJ2-5|TRBV19|-|TRBD2|17
TGTGCCAGTAGGGGCCGGGGACTAGCGGGAGCCCAAGAGACCCAGTACTTC
CASRGRGLAGAQETQYF
>TRBJ2-2|TRBV3-1/TRBV3-2|-|-|15
TGTGCCAGCAGCCAAGCCCCAAGCGGCACCGGGGAGCTGTTTTTT
CASSQAPSGTGELFF
>TRBJ1-2|TRBV3-1/TRBV3-2|-|TRBD1|12
TGTGCCAGCAGGGACAGGGGGAATGGCTACACCTTC
CASRDRGNGYTF
>TRBJ2-1|TRBV9|-|-|15
TGTGCCAGCAGCCTCCGGGACTTTCCCTACAATGAGCAGTTCTTC
CASSLRDFPYNEQFF
>TRBJ1-2|TRBV7-9|-|-|13
TGTGCCAGCAGCCCTCCCGGACAAGATGGCTACACCTTC
CASSPPGQDGYTF
>TRBJ2-7|TRBV2|-|-|15
TGTGCCAGCAGAGGATCGGCATACAGCTCCTACGAGCAGTACTTC
CASRGSAYSSYEQYF
>TRBJ2-5|TRBV3-1/TRBV3-2|-|TRBD1|14
TGTGCCAGTCGCGGACAGGGTAGGGCAGAGACCCAGTACTTC
CASRGQGRAETQYF
>TRBJ2-7|TRBV6-6|few|TRBD2|14
TGTGCCAGCAGTTACCTAGCGGGAGGAAACGAGCAGTACTTC
CASSYLAGGNEQYF
>TRBJ2-5|TRBV30|-|TRBD1|15
TGTGCCTGGAGTGTAGGACAGGGAGGAAGAGAGACCCAGTACTTC
CAWSVGQGGRETQYF
>TRBJ1-6|TRBV7-9|-|-|15
TGTGCCAGCAGCTCCTTTCGAACCTATAATTCACCCCTCCACTTT
CASSSFRTYNSPLHF
>TRBJ1-1|TRBV3-1/TRBV3-2|-|-|15
TGTGCCAGCAGCCAAGGAGCGAGGGGAGGGACTGAAGCTTTCTTT
CASSQGARGGTEAFF
>TRBJ1-6|TRBV30|-|-|14
TGTGCCTGGAGACAGATGAACGAAAATTCACCCCTCCACTTT
CAWRQMNENSPLHF
>TRBJ2-7|TRBV3-1/TRBV3-2|-|TRBD1|12
TGTGCCAGCAGCCGGACAGGTTACGAGCAGTACTTC
CASSRTGYEQYF
>TRBJ2-2|TRBV4-3|-|-|16
TGCGCCAGCAGCCGGTTCCGGGACGAGAACACCGGGGAGCTGTTTTTT
CASSRFRDENTGELFF
>TRBJ1-5|TRBV30|-|-|12
TGTGCCTGGAGTGTACAGGGTCAGCCCCAGCATTTT
CAWSVQGQPQHF
>TRBJ1-1|TRBV2|-|TRBD1|15
TGTGCCAGCCAAATAGACAGGGGCATGAACACTGAAGCTTTCTTT
CASQIDRGMNTEAFF
>TRBJ1-5|TRBV5-4|once|-|12
TGTGCCAGCAGCTTGTTGAATCAGCCCCAGCATTTT
CASSLLNQPQHF
>TRBJ2-1|TRBV7-2|-|TRBD1|15
TGTGCCAGCAGCCCTGACAGGGGGCACTACAATGAGCAGTTCTTC
CASSPDRGHYNEQFF
>TRBJ2-3|TRBV9|-|TRBD2|16
TGTGCCAGCAGCGTAGGGAGCGGGAGGCCCCCCAGTACGCAGTATTTT
CASSVGSGRPPSTQYF
>TRBJ1-6|TRBV10-3|-|-|15
TGTGCCATCAGGGTAGGGCCAGGGGCTGCTTCACCCCTCCACTTT
CAIRVGPGAASPLHF
>TRBJ2-7|TRBV28|-|TRBD2|13
TGTGCCTCTACGCTAGCGGGAGGGCCGCGGCAGTACTTC
CASTLAGGPRQYF
>TRBJ2-2|TRBV4-1|-|-|14
TGCGCCAGCAGCGGGGCTGGATACACCGGGGAGCTGTTTTTT
CASSGAGYTGELFF
>TRBJ1-1|TRBV10-3|once|-|16
TGTGCCATCAGTGAGTCGACGGCGAGGATGAACACTGAAGCTTTCTTT
CAISESTARMNTEAFF
>TRBJ1-1|TRBV19|-|-|15
TGTGCCAGTAGTATAAGCCACGGAACGAACACTGAAGCTTTCTTT
CASSISHGTNTEAFF
>TRBJ1-2|TRBV2|-|-|15
TGTGCCAGCAGTAAATCCGGGGAAGGGAGATATGGCTACACCTTC
CASSKSGEGRYGYTF
>TRBJ2-5|TRBV5-1|-|TRBD2|16
TGCGCCAGCAGCCCTAGACTAAGCGGGAGCCAAGAGACCCAGTACTTC
CASSPRLSGSQETQYF
>TRBJ2-1|TRBV19|once|TRBD2|16
TGTGCCAGTAGTCCGACGAGGACTAGCGGGAGTCATGAGCAGTTCTTC
CASSPTRTSGSHEQFF
>TRBJ2-3|TRBV30|-|TRBD2|14
TGTGCCTGGAAGCGAGGACTAGTCGGGCTTACGCAGTATTTT
CAWKRGLVGLTQYF
>TRBJ1-1|TRBV6-5|-|-|13
TGTGCCAGCAGCTACTTAACGAACACTGAAGCTTTCTTT
CASSYLTNTEAFF
>TRBJ1-1|TRBV25-1|once|-|13
TGTGCCAGCATCCTGGGTACGAACACTGAAGCTTTCTTT
CASILGTNTEAFF
>TRBJ1-1|TRBV5-4|-|-|15
TGTGCCAGCAGCTTGGATCCCTTTGCTGGAACTGAAGCTTTCTTT
CASSLDPFAGTEAFF
>TRBJ2-2|TRBV1|-|-|16
TGCACCAGCAGCCGTTCGACTAGTCCCAACACCGGGGAGCTGTTTTTT
CTSSRSTSPNTGELFF
>TRBJ2-2|TRBV13|-|-|14
TGTGCCAGCAGCCCTGGGATGAACACCGGGGAGCTGTTTTTT
CASSPGMNTGELFF
>TRBJ2-5|TRBV6-2/TRBV6-3|-|-|17
TGTGCCAGCAGTTACCCGGAGCAGGGGCCCCTAGCGATGGCCCAGTACTTC
CASSYPEQGPLAMAQYF
>TRBJ1-2|TRBV6-5|-|-|15
TGTGCCAGCAGTTACTCGAGAGGGTTTCAATATGGCTACACCTTC
CASSYSRGFQYGYTF
>TRBJ2-7|TRBV27|-|-|14
TGTGCCAGCAGTTTGGCTGGGGCCCCTGTTGAGCAGTACTTC
CASSLAGAPVEQYF
>TRBJ1-5|TRBV6-1|-|TRBD1|18
TGTGCCAGCAGTGATCCAGGACAGGGGATTAGGGGCAATCAGCCCCAGCATTTT
CASSDPGQGIRGNQPQHF
>TRBJ2-7|TRBV5-4|-|-|16
TGTGCCAGCAGCTTGGGAAGGACTACCCCAACGGTCGAGCAGTACTTC
CASSLGRTTPTVEQYF
>TRBJ2-1|TRBV3-1/TRBV3-2|-|TRBD2|15
TGTGCCAGCAGCCCAACTAGCGGGAGTATTGATGAGCAGTTCTTC
CASSPTSGSIDEQFF
>TRBJ1-1|TRBV12-3/TRBV12-4|-|-|12
TGTGCCAGCAGTTTAGCGAGAGGGAGAGCTTTCTTT
CASSLARGRAFF
>TRBJ2-7|TRBV19|-|-|15
TGTGCCAGTAGTGCCACCTCCTCAAGCTCCTACGAGCAGTACTTC
CASSATSSSSYEQYF
>TRBJ2-2|TRBV27|-|-|15
TGTGCCAGCACTCTGACAGAAGATAACACCGGGGAGCTGTTTTTT
CASTLTEDNTGELFF
>TRBJ1-1|TRBV5-1|-|-|13
TGCGCCAGCAGCTTGGAAGGGGCCACTGAAGCTTTCTTT
CASSLEGATEAFF
>TRBJ2-1|TRBV10-3|-|-|13
TGTGCCATCAGTGAGGGACCCTACAATGAGCAGTTCTTC
CAISEGPYNEQFF
>TRBJ2-1|TRBV11-3|-|TRBD2|13
TGTGCCAGCAGCCGGGACTACTACAATGAGCAGTTCTTC
CASSRDYYNEQFF
>TRBJ2-7|TRBV5-6|-|-|13
TGTGCCAGCAGCTTGCCCACGCCTCACGAGCAGTACTTC
CASSLPTPHEQYF
>TRBJ1-2|TRBV25-1|-|TRBD1|14
TGTGCCAGCGGGCCGGGACAGGGCGGCTATGGCTACACCTTC
CASGPGQGGYGYTF